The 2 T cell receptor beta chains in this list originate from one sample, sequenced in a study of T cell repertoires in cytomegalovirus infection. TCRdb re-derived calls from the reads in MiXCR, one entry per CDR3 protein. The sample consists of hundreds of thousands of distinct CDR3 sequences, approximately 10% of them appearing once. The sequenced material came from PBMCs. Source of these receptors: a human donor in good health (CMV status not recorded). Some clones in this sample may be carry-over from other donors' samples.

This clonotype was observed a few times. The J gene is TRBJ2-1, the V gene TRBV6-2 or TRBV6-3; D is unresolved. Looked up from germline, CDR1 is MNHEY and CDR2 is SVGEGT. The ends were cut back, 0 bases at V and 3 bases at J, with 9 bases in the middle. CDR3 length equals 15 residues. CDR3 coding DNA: TGTGCCAGCAGTTACTCCGGCAGATTCTACAATGAGCAGTTCTTC. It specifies CASSYSGRFYNEQFF.

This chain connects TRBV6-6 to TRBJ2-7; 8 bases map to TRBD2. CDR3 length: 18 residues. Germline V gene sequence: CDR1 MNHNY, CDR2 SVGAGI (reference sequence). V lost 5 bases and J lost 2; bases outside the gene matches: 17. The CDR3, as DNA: TGTGCCAGCAGTCAAACAGTGAGTCGGGGGGGCCATACCTACGAGCAGTACGTC. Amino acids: CASSQTVSRGGHTYEQYV.